The 18 T cell receptor beta chains reported below all come from one sample, sequenced in a study of T-cell reconstitution after alpha-beta-depleted transplantation in children (dated by TCRdb to between 2015 and 2016). Receptor amplification or capture employed PCR. Sequencing was carried out with an Illumina HiSeq 2500. Molecular barcoding was employed in the preparation of TCR libraries, with unique molecular identifiers being used to normalize TCRbeta repertoire quantification. TCRdb took the public reads, trimmed them with fastp at Q25, ran MiXCR for clone calling and kept in-frame beta chains. CDR3 protein sequences are deduplicated, and each keeps its most common genes and DNA. The sample yields about 200,000 distinct CDR3 sequences; 5.5% to 7% were counted once. The ten largest clones add up to about 6% of the sample. The sample's treatment or condition label is to be understood as: allogeneic hematopoietic cell transplantation with graft depleted of TCRalphabeta T cells and CD19 B cells.

The sample here was PBMCs, taken before TCRalphabeta/CD19-depleted stem cell transplant. These receptors all come from a boy aged 2 to 10 with acute lymphoblastic leukemia, due to receive a stem cell transplant.

At least ten counts were recorded for this clonotype. The V gene is TRBV4-3, the J gene TRBJ2-2, with D tentatively TRBD1 or TRBD2 (5 bases each). This CDR3 region has 15 residues. V was cut by 1 base and J by 1 base, with 7 bases left in between. Germline CDR1 and CDR2: LGHNA and YSLEER. DNA for the CDR3: TGCGCCAGCAGCCAAGGGGGGAAGAACACCGGGGAGCTGTTTTTT. Its translation is CASSQGGKNTGELFF.

The table lists this clonotype with many counts. J is TRBJ1-1 and V is TRBV20-1; 7 bases fit TRBD1. The V and J ends lost 6 bases and 1 base, in that order; junction bases with no gene match: 11. The germline V gene encodes CDR1 DFQATT and CDR2 SNEGSKA (reference sequence). The CDR3 is made up of 15 amino acids. The CDR3 protein is CSAHSQGGRNTEAFF. As DNA, the CDR3 is TGCAGTGCACACAGCCAGGGGGGGCGGAACACTGAAGCTTTCTTT.

At least ten counts were recorded for this clonotype. The chain has TRBV12-3 or TRBV12-4 and TRBJ2-5; D is tentatively TRBD1 or TRBD2 (6 bases each). This CDR3 is built from 16 residues. The V gene lost 7 bases and the J gene lost 4 bases, with 22 bases spanning the gap. CDR3 amino acids: CASTSSGARGGETQYF. The CDR3 DNA reads as TGTGCCAGCACCTCTTCGGGCGCCAGGGGAGGAGAGACCCAGTACTTC.

This clonotype was seen at least ten times. The gene calls are TRBV7-9 and TRBJ2-1; D not certain. CDR3 length: 12 residues. The germline V gene encodes CDR1 SEHNR and CDR2 FQNEAQ (reference sequence). The germline V and J ends were trimmed by 1 base and 8 bases, with 6 bases remaining between them. DNA of the CDR3: TGTGCCAGCAGCTTAGTTGGCTATGAGCAGTTCTTC. It yields the protein CASSLVGYEQFF. The variable domain in full, completed from reference TRBV7-9 and TRBJ2-1, reads DTGVSQNPRHKITKRGQNVTFRCDPISEHNRLYWYRQTLGQGPEFLTYFQNEAQLEKSRLLSDRFSAERPKGSFSTLEIQRTEQGDSAMYLCASSLVGYEQFFGPGTRLTVL.

This clonotype was detected ten times or more. This chain connects TRBV9 to TRBJ2-2; D call uncertain. Germline-derived CDR1 and CDR2 are SGDLS and YYNGEE. The CDR3 runs to 12 residues. Trimming pared 6 bases from V and 1 base from J, leaving 4 bases between. CDR3 sequence reads: CASTQNTGELFF. CDR3 nucleotide sequence: TGTGCCAGCACCCAGAACACCGGGGAGCTGTTTTTT.

This clonotype has more than one count but fewer than ten. The chain couples TRBV5-5 to TRBJ2-3; D possibly corresponds to TRBD2 (6 bases). From germline, CDR1 is SGHKS and CDR2 YYEKEE (reference sequence). CDR3 length: 15 residues. V lost 4 bases, J lost 0 bases, and 12 bases lay in between. CDR3 amino acids: CASSTSGTSTDTQYF. CDR3 nucleotides: TGTGCCAGCAGCACGTCCGGGACTAGCACAGATACGCAGTATTTT. The whole variable domain, remainder taken from reference TRBV5-5 and TRBJ2-3, is DAGVTQSPTHLIKTRGQQVTLRCSPISGHKSVSWYQQVLGQGPQFIFQYYEKEERGRGNFPDRFSARQFPNYSSELNVNALLLGDSALYLCASSTSGTSTDTQYFGPGTRLTVL.

This clonotype has ten or more counts. The chain recombines TRBV5-1 with TRBJ1-5, with 8 bases that match TRBD1. The CDR3 totals 15 residues. Germline V CDR1 and CDR2: SGHRS, YFSETQ. The V segment lost 3 bases and the J segment 4 bases; nucleotides outside the gene matches: 6. The CDR3 is CASSSTGAHNQPQHF. DNA of the CDR3: TGCGCCAGCAGCTCGACAGGGGCCCATAATCAGCCCCAGCATTTT.

This clonotype came up many times. The chain recombines TRBV4-3 with TRBJ2-5; no firm D call. Trimming shortened V by 0 bases and J by 3 bases, and 11 bases separated the two germline ends. This CDR3 region has 15 residues. Germline CDR1 LGHNA, CDR2 YSLEER. CDR3 nucleotides: TGCGCCAGCAGCCAAGATCTTAAAGGGAAAGAGACCCAGTACTTC. Encoded protein: CASSQDLKGKETQYF.

This clonotype was detected only a few times. The chain uses TRBV6-1 and TRBJ2-1; the match to TRBD2 covers 9 bases. V lost 4 bases to trimming and J lost 5 bases; unmatched junction nucleotides: 6. This CDR3 contains 15 residues. Germline V gene data show CDR1 as MNHNS and CDR2 as SASEGT. CDR3 nucleotide sequence: TGTGCCAGCAGTGCCGGACTAGCGCCTAACAATGAGCAGTTCTTC. It translates to CASSAGLAPNNEQFF.

This clonotype was observed at least ten times. The V gene is TRBV6-1, the J gene TRBJ1-4; 10 positions match TRBD1. CDR1 and CDR2 from the germline V gene are MNHNS and SASEGT. This CDR3 contains 15 residues. The V and J ends lost 9 bases and 5 bases, in that order; junction bases with no gene match: 9. The CDR3 nucleotides read TGTGCCAGAAAGGGACCGGGACAGGGGAATGAAAAACTGTTTTTT. It codes for CARKGPGQGNEKLFF.

This clonotype was recorded many times. V usage is TRBV7-8 and J usage is TRBJ1-4; 8 bases are a match to TRBD1. The CDR3 sequence is 17 residues long. The junction had 11 bases not matched to a gene; V was cut back by 5 bases and J by 3 bases. The germline gives CDR1 SGHVS, CDR2 FQNEAQ. The CDR3 nucleotides are TGTGCCAGCAGCCCGAGGACAGGGTGGGAAGCTAATGAAAAACTGTTTTTT. Protein product: CASSPRTGWEANEKLFF.

In its sample, this clonotype was seen a few times. The chain carries TRBV27 and TRBJ2-2; TRBD1 might be the D (5 bases). The V gene's germline CDR1 is MNHEY and CDR2 SMNVEV (reference sequence). The CDR3 is made up of 14 amino acids. V was cut by 3 bases and J by 3 bases, with 8 bases left in between. The CDR3 loop reads CASSFREHTGELFF. Here the CDR3 DNA reads TGTGCCAGCAGTTTCAGGGAACACACCGGGGAGCTGTTTTTT.

In its sample, this clonotype was seen many times. This chain uses TRBV12-3 or TRBV12-4 with TRBJ2-3; D possibly corresponds to TRBD2 (5 bases). V was cut by 3 bases and J by 3 bases, with 13 bases left in between. CDR3 length: 15 residues. The CDR3 reads CASSFFPGLTDTQYF. DNA for the CDR3: TGTGCCAGCAGTTTTTTCCCCGGACTTACAGATACGCAGTATTTT.

This clonotype appeared a few times. V and J are TRBV29-1 and TRBJ2-2; D is uncertain. With 4 bases removed from V and 5 bases from J, the gap between germline ends came to 8 bases. Per the germline V gene, CDR1 is SQVTM and CDR2 is ANQGSEA. The CDR3 length is 12 residues. CDR3 bases: TGCAGCGTTGGTTCGGATACCGGGGAGCTGTTTTTT. Its protein product is CSVGSDTGELFF.

This clonotype was picked up many times. The CDR3 here is CASSSTGRIDEQYF. The CDR3, as DNA: TGTGCCAGCAGCTCTACAGGACGCATTGACGAGCAGTACTTC. This chain links TRBV13 with TRBJ2-7; D is perhaps TRBD1 (5 bases). Per the germline V gene, CDR1 is PRHDT and CDR2 is FYEKMQ (reference sequence). The CDR3 is 14 amino acids. V shed 4 bases and J shed 5 bases, with 15 bases lying between them.

This clonotype was seen only a few times. This chain connects TRBV7-2 to TRBJ1-2; 12 bases are a match to TRBD1. The ends lost 1 base at V and 8 bases at J; junction bases unmatched: 5. The CDR3 is 15 amino acids. Germline lookup yields CDR1 SGHTA and CDR2 FQGNSA. The CDR3 bases are TGTGCCAGCAGCTTAGGGGGACAGGGGGCGCGAGGCTACACCTTC. Amino acids: CASSLGGQGARGYTF.

This chain joins TRBV27 and TRBJ2-1; no firm D call. This CDR3 has 15 amino acids. Between the trimmed V and J ends, which lost 2 bases and 6 bases, there was a span of 14 bases. CDR1 MNHEY and CDR2 SMNVEV come from the germline V gene (reference sequence). CDR3 coding DNA: TGTGCCAGCAGTTTAGAGCGCAGTTGGGGCAATGAGCAGTTCTTC. Translating it yields CASSLERSWGNEQFF.

This clonotype was recorded many times. The CDR3 DNA reads as TGTGCCAGCAGCTTGGGGGGGCGGCAAGAGACCCAGTACTTC. Its translation is CASSLGGRQETQYF. The genes are TRBV5-6 and TRBJ2-5; D possibly corresponds to TRBD1 (6 bases). CDR1 is SGHDT and CDR2 is YYEEEE in the germline V gene. CDR3 length: 14 amino acids. Trimming cost V 0 bases and J 2 bases, with 8 bases left between them. Full variable domain (missing parts from reference TRBV5-6 and TRBJ2-5): DAGVTQSPTHLIKTRGQQVTLRCSPKSGHDTVSWYQQALGQGPQFIFQYYEEEERQRGNFPDRFSGHQFPNYSSELNVNALLLGDSALYLCASSLGGRQETQYFGPGTRLLVL.